This T cell receptor beta chain stems from a study of radiation and T cells in renal cell carcinoma. General observations from the study: In blood, top tumor clones expanded by 2 weeks, shrinking by 4. Without pretreatment biopsies, baseline tumor clonotype presence was undetermined.

Sequenced by immunoSEQ multiplex PCR; TCRdb stores in-frame clones only, minus some. The sample has 160,000 or so clones, roughly 87% seen once. Per the germline V gene, CDR1 is SGHDN and CDR2 is FVKESK. The CDR3 totals 15 residues. The germline V and J ends were trimmed by 3 bases and 1 base, with 12 bases remaining between them. The time point denotes: blood 2 weeks post-SBRT. The sample's treatment: 15 Gy SBRT to primary tumor, nephrectomy 4 weeks later. Of note for this clone: The antigen remains undetermined.

This sequence originates from a woman aged 45 to 65 with renal cell carcinoma. The source was blood, collected from a patient whose treatment included radiotherapy and nephrectomy. The J gene is TRBJ2-5, the V gene TRBV14; the D gene is possibly TRBD2 (5 bases). The CDR3 reads CASSHLLGGQETQYF. In DNA, the CDR3 is TGTGCCAGCAGCCATCTCCTAGGAGGCCAAGAGACCCAGTACTTC.